This TCR beta chain is drawn from a study of patients and donors after allogeneic stem cell transplantation. TCRdb ran MiXCR on the RT-PCR reads and lists one entry per CDR3 protein. The table records 800,000 to 1,000,000 distinct CDR3 sequences, roughly 17% of them present only once. V lost 6 bases, J lost 5 bases, and 24 bases lay in between. There are 17 residues in the CDR3. Germline assignment: CDR1 MNHNS and CDR2 SASEGT. V and J are TRBV6-1 and TRBJ2-3; maybe TRBD1 (5 bases). The sequencing sample was made of blood, either unsorted or a sorted T cell fraction (not recorded which). This clonotype originated in a human donor who was either an allogeneic HSCT recipient or a stem cell or donor lymphocyte infusion donor (not recorded which). It is not recorded whose cells these are; they may come from a transplant donor. The CDR3 DNA follows: TGTGCCAGCAGCCGCGTGCTAGGGGCCTTAAGTAAAGATACGCAGTATTTT. It is translated as CASSRVLGALSKDTQYF.